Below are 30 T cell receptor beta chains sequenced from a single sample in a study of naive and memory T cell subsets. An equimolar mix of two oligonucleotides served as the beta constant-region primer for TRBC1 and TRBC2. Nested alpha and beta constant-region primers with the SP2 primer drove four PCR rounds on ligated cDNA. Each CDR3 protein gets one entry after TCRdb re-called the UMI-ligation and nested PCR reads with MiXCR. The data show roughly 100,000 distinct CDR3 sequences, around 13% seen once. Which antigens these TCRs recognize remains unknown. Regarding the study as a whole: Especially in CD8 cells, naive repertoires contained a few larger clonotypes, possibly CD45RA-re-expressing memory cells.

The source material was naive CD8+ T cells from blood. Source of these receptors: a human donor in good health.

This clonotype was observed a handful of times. The CDR3 region has the DNA TGCGCCAGCAGCCAGACCCCTAGCGGGGAAGAGACCCAGTACTTC. It translates to CASSQTPSGEETQYF. The J gene is TRBJ2-5, the V gene TRBV4-1, with 9 nucleotides matching TRBD2. V lost 3 bases and J lost 3; bases outside the gene matches: 5. CDR3 length: 15 amino acids. From germline, CDR1 is MGHRA and CDR2 YSYEKL.

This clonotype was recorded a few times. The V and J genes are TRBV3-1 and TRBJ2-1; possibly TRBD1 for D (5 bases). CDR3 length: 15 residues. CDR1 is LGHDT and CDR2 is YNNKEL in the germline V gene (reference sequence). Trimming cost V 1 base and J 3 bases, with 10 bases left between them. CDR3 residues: CASSQVKGHYNEQFF. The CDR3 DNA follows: TGTGCCAGCAGCCAAGTCAAGGGGCACTACAATGAGCAGTTCTTC.

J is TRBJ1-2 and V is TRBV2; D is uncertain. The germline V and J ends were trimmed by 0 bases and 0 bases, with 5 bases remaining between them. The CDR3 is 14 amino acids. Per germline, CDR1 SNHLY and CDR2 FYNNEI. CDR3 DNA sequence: TGTGCCAGCAGTGAAGCGGCGTCTAACTATGGCTACACCTTC. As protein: CASSEAASNYGYTF.

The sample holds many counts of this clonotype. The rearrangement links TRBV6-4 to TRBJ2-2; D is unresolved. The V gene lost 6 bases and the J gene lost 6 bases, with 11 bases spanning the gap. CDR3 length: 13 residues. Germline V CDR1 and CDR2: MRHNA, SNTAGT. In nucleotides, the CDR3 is TGTGCCAGCAGCCACCTGGATGCCGGGGAGCTGTTTTTT. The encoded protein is CASSHLDAGELFF.

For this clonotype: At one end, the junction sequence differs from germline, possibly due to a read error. Written as DNA, the CDR3 is TGTGCCAGCAGCTTATCTCTCTCCTTCAATGAGCAGTTCTTC. Translated: CASSLSLSFNEQFF. This sequence joins TRBV7-8 and TRBJ2-1; no definite D call. This CDR3 region has 14 residues. Germline CDR1 and CDR2: SGHVS and FQNEAQ.

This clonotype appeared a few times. The DNA of the CDR3 is TGTGCCAGCAGCTTGGACTTGCGTGACAATGAGCAGTTCTTC. This gives the protein CASSLDLRDNEQFF. The chain couples TRBV5-6 to TRBJ2-1; D is unresolved. V was shortened by 0 bases and J by 5 bases, with 9 bases between the two germline ends. Germline V gene sequence: CDR1 SGHDT, CDR2 YYEEEE. There are 14 residues in the CDR3.

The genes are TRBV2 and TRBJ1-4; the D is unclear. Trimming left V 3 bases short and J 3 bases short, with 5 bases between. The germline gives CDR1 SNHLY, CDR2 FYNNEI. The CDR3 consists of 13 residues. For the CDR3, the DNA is TGTGCCAGCAGTGAGGAGCCTAATGAAAAACTGTTTTTT. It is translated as CASSEEPNEKLFF.

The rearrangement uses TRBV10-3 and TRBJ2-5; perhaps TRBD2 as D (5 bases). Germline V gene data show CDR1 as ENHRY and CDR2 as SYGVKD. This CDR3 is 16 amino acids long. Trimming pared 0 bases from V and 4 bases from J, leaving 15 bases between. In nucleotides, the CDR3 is TGTGCCATCAGTGAGTCGGTAGTGGTCGGAGGAGAGACCCAGTACTTC. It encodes CAISESVVVGGETQYF.

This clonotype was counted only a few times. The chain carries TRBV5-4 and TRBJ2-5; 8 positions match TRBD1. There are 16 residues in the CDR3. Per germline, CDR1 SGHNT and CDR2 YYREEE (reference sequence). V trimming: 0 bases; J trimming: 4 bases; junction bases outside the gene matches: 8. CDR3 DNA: TGTGCCAGCAGCTTGGGACAGGGGACAGAGTTAGAGACCCAGTACTTC. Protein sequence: CASSLGQGTELETQYF.

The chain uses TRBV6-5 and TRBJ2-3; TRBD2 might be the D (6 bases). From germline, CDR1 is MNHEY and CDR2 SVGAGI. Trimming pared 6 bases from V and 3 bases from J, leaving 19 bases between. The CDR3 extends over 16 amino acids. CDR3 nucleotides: TGTGCCAGCAGCCTGACCCCACCGGGGAGGACAGATACGCAGTATTTT. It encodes CASSLTPPGRTDTQYF.

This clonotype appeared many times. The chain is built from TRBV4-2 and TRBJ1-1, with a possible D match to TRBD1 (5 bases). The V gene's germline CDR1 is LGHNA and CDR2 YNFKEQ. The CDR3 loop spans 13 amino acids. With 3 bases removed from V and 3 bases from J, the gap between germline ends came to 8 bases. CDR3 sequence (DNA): TGTGCCAGCAGCCAGGGGGGTTACACTGAAGCTTTCTTT. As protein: CASSQGGYTEAFF.

CDR3 sequence reads: CASSAYTYNEQFF. CDR3 in DNA: TGTGCCAGCAGTGCCTACACCTACAATGAGCAGTTCTTC. This chain connects TRBV12-3 or TRBV12-4 to TRBJ2-1; no clear D. Trimming took off 5 bases at V and 2 bases at J, with 7 bases between the two ends. The CDR3 covers 13 residues.

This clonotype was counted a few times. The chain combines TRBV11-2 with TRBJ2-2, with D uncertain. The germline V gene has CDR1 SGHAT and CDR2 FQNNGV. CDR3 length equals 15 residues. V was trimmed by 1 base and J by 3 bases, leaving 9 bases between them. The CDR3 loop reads CASSLASSYTGELFF. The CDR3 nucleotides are TGTGCCAGCAGCTTAGCGTCTAGTTACACCGGGGAGCTGTTTTTT.

Written as DNA, the CDR3 is TGTGCCACCAGAGGGACATCTAGTACCGGGGCCAACGTCCTGACTTTC. This gives the protein CATRGTSSTGANVLTF. J is TRBJ2-6 and V is TRBV15, with a tentative D call TRBD1 (6 bases). The V and J ends lost 6 bases and 4 bases respectively, with 16 bases between them. The CDR3 is 16 amino acids. The germline V gene has CDR1 LNHNV and CDR2 YYDKDF (reference sequence). The variable domain in full, with the rest retrieved from reference TRBV15 and TRBJ2-6, is DAMVIQNPRYQVTQFGKPVTLSCSQTLNHNVMYWYQQKSSQAPKLLFHYYDKDFNNEADTPDNFQSRRPNTSFCFLDIRSPGLGDTAMYLCATRGTSSTGANVLTFGAGSRLTVL.

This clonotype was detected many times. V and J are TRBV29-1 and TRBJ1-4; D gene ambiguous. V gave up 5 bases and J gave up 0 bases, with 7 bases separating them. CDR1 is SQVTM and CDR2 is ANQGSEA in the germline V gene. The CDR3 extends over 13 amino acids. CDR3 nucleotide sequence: TGCAGCGTTACGACCGCAACTAATGAAAAACTGTTTTTT. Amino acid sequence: CSVTTATNEKLFF.

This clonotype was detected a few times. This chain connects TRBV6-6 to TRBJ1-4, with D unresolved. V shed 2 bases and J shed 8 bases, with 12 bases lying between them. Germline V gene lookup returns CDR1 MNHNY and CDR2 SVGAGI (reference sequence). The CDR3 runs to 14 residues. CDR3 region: CASSYRSQREKLFF. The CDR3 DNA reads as TGTGCCAGCAGTTACCGTTCACAGCGCGAAAAACTGTTTTTT.

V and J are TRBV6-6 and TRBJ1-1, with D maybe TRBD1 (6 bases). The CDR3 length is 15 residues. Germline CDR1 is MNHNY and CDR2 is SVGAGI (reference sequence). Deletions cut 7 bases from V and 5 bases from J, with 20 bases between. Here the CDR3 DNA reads TGTGCCAGCACCACCACAGGGATCGGTGGGACTGAAGCTTTCTTT. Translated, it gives CASTTTGIGGTEAFF.

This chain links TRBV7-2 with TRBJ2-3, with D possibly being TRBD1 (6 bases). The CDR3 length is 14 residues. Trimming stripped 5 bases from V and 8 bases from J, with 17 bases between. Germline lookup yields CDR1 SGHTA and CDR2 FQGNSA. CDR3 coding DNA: TGTGCCAGCAGCAGCCCAACAGGGCCAGTTACGCAGTATTTT. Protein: CASSSPTGPVTQYF.

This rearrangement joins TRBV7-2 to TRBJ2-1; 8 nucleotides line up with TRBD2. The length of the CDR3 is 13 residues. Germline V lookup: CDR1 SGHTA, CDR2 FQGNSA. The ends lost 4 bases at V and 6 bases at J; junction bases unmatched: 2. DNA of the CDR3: TGTGCCAGCAGCTGGGGACTAGTCAATGAGCAGTTCTTC. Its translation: CASSWGLVNEQFF.

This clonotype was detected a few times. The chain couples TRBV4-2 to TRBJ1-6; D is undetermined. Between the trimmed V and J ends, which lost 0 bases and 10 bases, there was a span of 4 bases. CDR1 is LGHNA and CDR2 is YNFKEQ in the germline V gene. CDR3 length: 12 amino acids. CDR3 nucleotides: TGTGCCAGCAGCCAAGAAGGGTCACCCCTCCACTTT. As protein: CASSQEGSPLHF.

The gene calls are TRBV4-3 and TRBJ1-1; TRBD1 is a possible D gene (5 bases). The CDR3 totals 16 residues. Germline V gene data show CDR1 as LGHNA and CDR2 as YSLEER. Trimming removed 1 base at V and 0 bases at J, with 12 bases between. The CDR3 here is CASSQGLAGMNTEAFF. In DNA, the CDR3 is TGCGCCAGCAGCCAAGGTTTGGCAGGGATGAACACTGAAGCTTTCTTT.

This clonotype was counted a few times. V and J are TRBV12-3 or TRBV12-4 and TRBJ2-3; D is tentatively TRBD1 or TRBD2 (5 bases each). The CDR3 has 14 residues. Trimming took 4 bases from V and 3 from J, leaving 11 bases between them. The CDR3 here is CASSSSWGTDTQYF. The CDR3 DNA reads TGTGCCAGCAGTTCCTCTTGGGGGACAGATACGCAGTATTTT.

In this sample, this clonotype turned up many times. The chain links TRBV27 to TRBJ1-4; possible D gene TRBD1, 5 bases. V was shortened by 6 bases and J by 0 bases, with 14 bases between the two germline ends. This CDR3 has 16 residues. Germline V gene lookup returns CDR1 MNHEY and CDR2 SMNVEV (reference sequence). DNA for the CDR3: TGTGCCAGCAGCAAGCAGGGAGCTGCAACTAATGAAAAACTGTTTTTT. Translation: CASSKQGAATNEKLFF.

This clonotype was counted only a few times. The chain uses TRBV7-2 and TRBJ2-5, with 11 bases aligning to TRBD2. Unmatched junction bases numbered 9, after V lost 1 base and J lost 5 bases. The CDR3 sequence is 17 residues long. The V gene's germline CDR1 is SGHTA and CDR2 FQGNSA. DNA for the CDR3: TGTGCCAGCAGCTTAGGTTTAGCGGGAGGGCCAGGGGAGACCCAGTACTTC. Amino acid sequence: CASSLGLAGGPGETQYF.

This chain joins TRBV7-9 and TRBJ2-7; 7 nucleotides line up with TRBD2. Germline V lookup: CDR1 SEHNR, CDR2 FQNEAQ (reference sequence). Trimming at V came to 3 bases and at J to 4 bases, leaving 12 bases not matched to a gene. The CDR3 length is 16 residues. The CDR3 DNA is TGTGCCAGCAGCTTTACCGGGGGGACTCGTGAGTACGAGCAGTACTTC. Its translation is CASSFTGGTREYEQYF.

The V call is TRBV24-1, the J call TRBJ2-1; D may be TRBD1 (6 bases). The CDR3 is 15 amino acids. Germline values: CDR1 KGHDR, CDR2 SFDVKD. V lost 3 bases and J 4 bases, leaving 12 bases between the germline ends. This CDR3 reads CATSDTGFGYNEQFF. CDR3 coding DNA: TGTGCCACCAGTGATACAGGGTTCGGGTACAATGAGCAGTTCTTC.

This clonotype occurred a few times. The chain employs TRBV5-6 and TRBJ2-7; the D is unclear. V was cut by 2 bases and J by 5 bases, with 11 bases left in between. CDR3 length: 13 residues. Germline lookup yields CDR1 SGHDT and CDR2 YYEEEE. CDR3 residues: CASSLVEGDEQYF. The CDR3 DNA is TGTGCCAGCAGCTTAGTTGAAGGTGACGAGCAGTACTTC.

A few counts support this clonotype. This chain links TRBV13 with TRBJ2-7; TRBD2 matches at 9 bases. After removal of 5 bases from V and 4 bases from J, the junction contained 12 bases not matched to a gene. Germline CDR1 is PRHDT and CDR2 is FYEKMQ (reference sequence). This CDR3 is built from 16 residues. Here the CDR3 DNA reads TGTGCCAGCAGCCAACTAATAGCGGGAGCGGGGTACGAGCAGTACTTC. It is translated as CASSQLIAGAGYEQYF.

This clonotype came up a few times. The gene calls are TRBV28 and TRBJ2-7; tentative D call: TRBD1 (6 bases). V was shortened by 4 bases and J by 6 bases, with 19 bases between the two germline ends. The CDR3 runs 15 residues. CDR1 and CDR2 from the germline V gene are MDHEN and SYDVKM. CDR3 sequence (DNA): TGTGCCAGCAGTTCCCCGGTGGGGGCGTTCCTCGAGCAGTACTTC. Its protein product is CASSSPVGAFLEQYF.

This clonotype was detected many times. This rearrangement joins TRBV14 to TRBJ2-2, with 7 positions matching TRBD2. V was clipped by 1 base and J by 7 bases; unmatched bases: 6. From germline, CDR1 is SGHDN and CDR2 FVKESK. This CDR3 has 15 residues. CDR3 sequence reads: CASSQGSGDGGELFF. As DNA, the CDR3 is TGTGCCAGCAGCCAAGGGAGCGGGGATGGCGGGGAGCTGTTTTTT.